A selection of T cell receptor beta chains follows, all from one sample in a study of cytomegalovirus exposure and HLA in healthy donors. Assay: immunoSEQ multiplex PCR; the TCRdb copy retains only in-frame clones and omits some. The table lists about 130,000 clones, roughly 70% of them singletons, with around 4% in the top ten. The sequenced sample consisted of PBMCs. These receptors were collected from a man between 18 and 35 years old in good health and CMV-seropositive. Both conserved end residues are part of each CDR3. D genes are given only for firm matches. Rows give clone size only sometimes, using once, few, many, or a class for an expanded clone.

size: NA
D: NA
V: TRBV6-5
J: TRBJ1-6
DNA: TGTGCCAGCAATCCGGGAATAAATTCACCCCTCCACTTT
CDR3: CASNPGINSPLHF

size: few
D: NA
V: TRBV9
J: TRBJ2-1
DNA: TGTGCCAGCGGGAGATACGGCAATGAGCAGTTCTTC
CDR3: CASGRYGNEQFF

size: once
D: NA
V: TRBV6-5
J: TRBJ1-1
DNA: TGTGCCAGCAGTTACTCGGGGCAGATAAACACTGAAGCTTTCTTT
CDR3: CASSYSGQINTEAFF

size: NA
D: TRBD2
V: TRBV5-1
J: TRBJ2-7
DNA: TGCGCCAGCAGCGCCGGGACTAGTCTAACCTACGAGCAGTACTTC
CDR3: CASSAGTSLTYEQYF

size: NA
D: NA
V: TRBV7-9
J: TRBJ1-1
DNA: TGTGCCAGCAACCAATTGGCCACTGAAGCTTTCTTT
CDR3: CASNQLATEAFF

size: few
D: TRBD2
V: TRBV7-2
J: TRBJ2-3
DNA: TGTGCCAGCAGCCAAAAACTAGCGGGAGCGAATACGCAGTATTTT
CDR3: CASSQKLAGANTQYF

size: few
D: TRBD1
V: TRBV2
J: TRBJ2-3
DNA: TGTGCCAGCAGTACCGGACAGGTCGGGGTAGCGCAGTATTTT
CDR3: CASSTGQVGVAQYF

size: NA
D: TRBD1
V: TRBV7-9
J: TRBJ2-7
DNA: TGTGCCAGCAGCTACTTAAAGAGGACAGGAGCCTACGAGCAGTACTTC
CDR3: CASSYLKRTGAYEQYF

size: NA
D: NA
V: TRBV7-6
J: TRBJ1-5
DNA: TGTGCCAGCAGCCTTAACCCCGAGGTTAAGCCCCAGCATTTT
CDR3: CASSLNPEVKPQHF

size: NA
D: TRBD1
V: TRBV28
J: TRBJ2-7
DNA: TGTGCCAGCAGTCTCCTAGGGGACAGGGGCCACGAGCAGTACTTC
CDR3: CASSLLGDRGHEQYF

size: NA
D: NA
V: TRBV6-1
J: TRBJ2-7
DNA: TGTGCCAGCAGTGAAGCGACAGTTTTCTCCTACGAGCAGTACTTC
CDR3: CASSEATVFSYEQYF

size: NA
D: TRBD1
V: TRBV7-9
J: TRBJ1-2
DNA: TGTGCCAGCAGCTTGCCTTGGGGACAGGGGGACTATGGCTACACCTTC
CDR3: CASSLPWGQGDYGYTF

size: few
D: NA
V: TRBV7-7
J: TRBJ2-1
DNA: TGTGCTAGCAGCTTAGTCGGCGGAGGCAATGAGCAGTTCTTC
CDR3: CASSLVGGGNEQFF

size: NA
D: TRBD1
V: TRBV15
J: TRBJ1-2
DNA: TGTGCCACCAGCAGGGAGGGACAGGGTAACTATGGCTACACCTTC
CDR3: CATSREGQGNYGYTF

size: NA
D: TRBD1
V: TRBV2
J: TRBJ2-2
DNA: TGTGCCAGCACCTTGGGACAGCTCGTGAACACCGGGGAGCTGTTTTTT
CDR3: CASTLGQLVNTGELFF

size: NA
D: TRBD2
V: TRBV6-4
J: TRBJ2-7
DNA: TGTGCCAGCAGTGCCCAGCGGGAGGACTCCCGCCCCGACGAGCAGTACTTC
CDR3: CASSAQREDSRPDEQYF

size: NA
D: TRBD1
V: TRBV7-7
J: TRBJ2-1
DNA: TGTGCTAGCAGCGTGGACAGGGCGGGTGAGCAGTTCTTC
CDR3: CASSVDRAGEQFF

size: NA
D: NA
V: TRBV21-1
J: TRBJ1-2
DNA: TGTGCCAGCAGCCCCTCCTATGGCTACACCTTC
CDR3: CASSPSYGYTF

size: NA
D: TRBD2
V: TRBV19
J: TRBJ2-7
DNA: TGTGCCAGTTCAGCGGGAGGGAGGCCCTACGAGCAGTACTTC
CDR3: CASSAGGRPYEQYF

size: NA
D: NA
V: TRBV6-1
J: TRBJ1-3
DNA: TGTGCCCAGGGGCAGTACAAATCCTCTGGAAACACCATATATTTT
CDR3: CAQGQYKSSGNTIYF

size: NA
D: TRBD1
V: TRBV27
J: TRBJ1-5
DNA: TGTGCCAGCAGTTTAGCTTCCGGGACAGGGGGCGCGAGGAGTCAGCCCCAGCATTTT
CDR3: CASSLASGTGGARSQPQHF

size: NA
D: NA
V: TRBV5-6
J: TRBJ1-1
DNA: TGTGCCAGCAGGCCAATTGGCCCGGGGAACACTGAAGCTTTCTTT
CDR3: CASRPIGPGNTEAFF

size: NA
D: TRBD2
V: TRBV9
J: TRBJ2-1
DNA: TGTGCCAGCAGCGTTGGGGTAGCGGGAGAATACAATGAGCAGTTCTTC
CDR3: CASSVGVAGEYNEQFF

size: NA
D: NA
V: TRBV27
J: TRBJ2-3
DNA: TGTGCCAGCCGTCAGGGGCAGGGCCCAGATACGCAGTATTTT
CDR3: CASRQGQGPDTQYF

size: few
D: TRBD1
V: TRBV2
J: TRBJ1-1
DNA: TGTGCCAGCAGTGAAGTAAACAGGGGGGATAGGAACACTGAAGCTTTCTTT
CDR3: CASSEVNRGDRNTEAFF

size: NA
D: NA
V: TRBV7-9
J: TRBJ2-5
DNA: TGTGCCAGCAGCTTAGAGCTCAGGGAGACCCAGTACTTC
CDR3: CASSLELRETQYF

size: NA
D: NA
V: TRBV14
J: TRBJ1-2
DNA: TGTGCCAGCAGCCCAATTGACAGGACGGCCTATGGCTACACCTTC
CDR3: CASSPIDRTAYGYTF

size: NA
D: NA
V: TRBV4-2
J: TRBJ2-7
DNA: TGTGCCAGCAGACCGAGGGGGAGCTCCTACGAGCAGTACTTC
CDR3: CASRPRGSSYEQYF

size: few
D: NA
V: TRBV5-1
J: TRBJ1-1
DNA: TGCGCCAGCAGCCTGAACCCAACATCATCCATGAACACTGAAGCTTTCTTT
CDR3: CASSLNPTSSMNTEAFF

size: NA
D: NA
V: TRBV27
J: TRBJ2-2
DNA: TGTGCCAGCAGTTTATCTCCTAGACCGAATGGCGGGGAGCTGTTTTTT
CDR3: CASSLSPRPNGGELFF

size: few
D: NA
V: TRBV6-5
J: TRBJ1-4
DNA: TGTGCCAGCAGTTATTCACCACCTGGGACAAATGAAAAACTGTTTTTT
CDR3: CASSYSPPGTNEKLFF

size: NA
D: NA
V: TRBV14
J: TRBJ2-7
DNA: TGTGCCAGCAGCCAATTCGTAGCGGCCTCCTACGAGCAGTACTTC
CDR3: CASSQFVAASYEQYF

size: NA
D: NA
V: TRBV27
J: TRBJ2-2
DNA: TGTGCCAGCAGTTTATTCAGCGGAGCGAACACCGGGGAGCTGTTTTTT
CDR3: CASSLFSGANTGELFF

size: few
D: TRBD1
V: TRBV4-1
J: TRBJ1-4
DNA: TGCGCCAGCAGCCAGGGGGACAGGGGGCCCGGGAGGGAAAAACTGTTTTTT
CDR3: CASSQGDRGPGREKLFF

size: NA
D: TRBD1
V: TRBV18
J: TRBJ2-7
DNA: TGTGCCAGCTCACCAAAGCAGGGGGCAGGGGAGCAGTACTTC
CDR3: CASSPKQGAGEQYF

size: few
D: NA
V: TRBV18
J: TRBJ2-5
DNA: TGTGCCAGCCAGACAGGCAAGCGTCAAGAGACCCAGTACTTC
CDR3: CASQTGKRQETQYF

size: NA
D: TRBD2
V: TRBV2
J: TRBJ2-7
DNA: TGTGCCAGCAGTAAAGCAGCGGGGGGGCCCTACGAGCAGTACTTC
CDR3: CASSKAAGGPYEQYF

size: NA
D: NA
V: TRBV15
J: TRBJ1-2
DNA: TGTGCCACCAGCAGAGATCGGGGGGCGTCAATAGATGGCTACACCTTC
CDR3: CATSRDRGASIDGYTF

size: NA
D: NA
V: TRBV5-1
J: TRBJ2-2
DNA: TGCGCCAGCAGCCTCAGGGAGAACACCGGGGAGCTGTTTTTT
CDR3: CASSLRENTGELFF

size: few
D: NA
V: TRBV28
J: TRBJ1-4
DNA: TGTGCCAGCAGATCCCGGGGAGAAAATGAAAAACTGTTTTTT
CDR3: CASRSRGENEKLFF

size: NA
D: NA
V: TRBV7-9
J: TRBJ1-5
DNA: TGTTCCAGCAGCCTCTACGAGGATCAGCCCCAGCATTTT
CDR3: CSSSLYEDQPQHF

size: NA
D: TRBD1
V: TRBV6-1
J: TRBJ2-7
DNA: TGTGCCAGCAGTGAGGTGGGGACAGGGGGCTACGAGCAGTACTTC
CDR3: CASSEVGTGGYEQYF

size: few
D: TRBD1
V: TRBV2
J: TRBJ1-1
DNA: TGTGCCAGCAGTGGACAGGGAGATACTGAAGCTTTCTTT
CDR3: CASSGQGDTEAFF

size: NA
D: TRBD2
V: TRBV10-2
J: TRBJ2-1
DNA: TGCGCCAGCATAAGTCGACTAGCCGATGAGCAGTTCTTC
CDR3: CASISRLADEQFF

size: NA
D: NA
V: TRBV28
J: TRBJ2-7
DNA: TGTGCCAGCAGTTTACTAACCTACGAGCAGTACTTC
CDR3: CASSLLTYEQYF

size: NA
D: NA
V: TRBV19
J: TRBJ1-1
DNA: TGTGCCAGTAAGGTAGGCAGGGTGCACACTGAAGCTTTCTTT
CDR3: CASKVGRVHTEAFF